These 27 T cell receptor beta chains originate from one sample sequenced in a study of blood T cells in healthy people across ages. Then a second PCR, running about 6 to 11 cycles, was carried out with a sample-barcoded 5' primer and a J-beta primer mix. TCRdb reprocessed the 5' RACE reads via MiXCR and lists one record per CDR3 protein. The repertoire holds 550,000 to 700,000 distinct CDR3 sequences, approximately 27% seen once, with approximately 17% in the top ten. The material sequenced was blood. These receptors were collected from a woman aged 70 to 79 in good health.

Turning to this clonotype: This may come from a read error, since a much larger clone is one base off. The chain carries TRBV9 and TRBJ1-6; D is unresolved. The germline V gene has CDR1 SGDLS and CDR2 YYNGEE. This CDR3 is 14 amino acids long. CDR3 residues: CASSLDKYNSPPHF. For the CDR3, the DNA is TGTGCCAGCAGCTTAGACAAGTATAATTCACCCCCCCACTTT.

This clonotype was detected only a few times. Its ends do not fully match the called genes, so a read error is possible. The chain employs TRBV19 and TRBJ1-1; D may be TRBD1 (5 bases). From germline, CDR1 is LNHDA and CDR2 SQIVND (reference sequence). CDR3 length: 15 amino acids. The CDR3 DNA reads as TGTGCCAGTAAGAGCCAGGGACTTCAGAACACTGAAGCCTTCTTT. This encodes CASKSQGLQNTEAFF.

Comments on this clonotype: This may arise from a read error, as a much more abundant clone is one base away. V and J are TRBV27 and TRBJ2-6, with D unresolved. The CDR3 has 13 residues. Germline lookup yields CDR1 MNHEY and CDR2 SMNVEV (reference sequence). V was trimmed by 3 bases and J by 2 bases, leaving 2 bases between them. DNA for the CDR3: TGTGCCAGCAGTTTTGCTGGGGCCAACGTCCTGACTTTC. Translation: CASSFAGANVLTF.

This clonotype was seen a few times. The CDR3 DNA follows: TGTGCCAGCAGTTTCTTTGGGTCAGGAGGGACCGGGGAGCTGTTTTTT. Its translation is CASSFFGSGGTGELFF. The chain combines TRBV28 with TRBJ2-2, with D tentatively TRBD2 (6 bases). CDR3 length: 16 amino acids. Germline V gene sequence: CDR1 MDHEN, CDR2 SYDVKM. V gave up 3 bases and J gave up 5 bases, with 16 bases separating them. Looking up the rest from reference TRBV28 and TRBJ2-2 gives the full variable domain: DVKVTQSSRYLVKRTGEKVFLECVQDMDHENMFWYRQDPGLGLRLIYFSYDVKMKEKGDIPEGYSVSREKKERFSLILESASTNQTSMYLCASSFFGSGGTGELFFGEGSRLTVL.

There are a few counts of this clonotype. The chain couples TRBV6-5 to TRBJ2-5; D possibly corresponds to TRBD2 (5 bases). V was cut by 0 bases and J by 3 bases, with 8 bases left in between. Germline V gene lookup returns CDR1 MNHEY and CDR2 SVGAGI. CDR3 length: 14 amino acids. Here the CDR3 reads CASSYSPGEETQYF. Written as DNA, the CDR3 is TGTGCCAGCAGTTACTCGCCCGGGGAAGAGACCCAGTACTTC.

This clonotype was seen a few times. The chain links TRBV5-6 to TRBJ2-5; 8 positions match TRBD1. The CDR3 length is 17 residues. Germline V lookup: CDR1 SGHDT, CDR2 YYEEEE. Trimming cost V 0 bases and J 1 base; bases outside gene matches: 8. CDR3 in DNA: TGTGCCAGCAGCTTGGAAACAGGGGGAATTCTCCAAGAGACCCAGTACTTC. Protein product: CASSLETGGILQETQYF.

This clonotype was seen only a few times. CDR3 loop: CSAPDRRMDQPQHF. As DNA, the CDR3 is TGCAGTGCTCCTGACAGGCGTATGGATCAGCCCCAGCATTTT. The chain employs TRBV20-1 and TRBJ1-5, with D possibly TRBD1 on 6 matching bases. Germline CDR1 is DFQATT and CDR2 is SNEGSKA (reference sequence). V was trimmed by 5 bases and J by 5 bases, leaving 16 bases between them. This CDR3 has 14 amino acids.

This chain joins TRBV5-1 and TRBJ2-1, with 11 bases aligning to TRBD2. Judging by the DNA end, TRBJ2-5 fits better; the J call may be wrong. Germline V gene lookup returns CDR1 SGHRS and CDR2 YFSETQ. The CDR3 extends over 15 amino acids. The CDR3 nucleotides read TGCGCCAGCAGCCCCCCACTAGCGGGGGAAGAGACCCAGTACTTC. Protein sequence: CASSPPLAGEETQYF.

This rearrangement joins TRBV20-1 to TRBJ2-1; 9 positions agree with TRBD2. Germline V gene data show CDR1 as DFQATT and CDR2 as SNEGSKA (reference sequence). This CDR3 comprises 16 residues. With 0 bases clipped from V and 3 bases from J, the junction kept 6 bases outside the gene matches. The CDR3 DNA sequence: TGCAGTGCTAGAGATCCCTCTAGCGGGGACTACAATGAGCAGTTCTTC. This sequence encodes CSARDPSSGDYNEQFF.

The chain recombines TRBV6-2 or TRBV6-3 with TRBJ2-1; 8 positions match TRBD2. J lost 1 base, V lost 6 bases, and 5 bases had no gene match. Germline V gene data show CDR1 as MNHEY and CDR2 as SVGEGT. The length of the CDR3 is 15 residues. The chain's CDR3 is CASRTSGPSYNEQFF. Here the CDR3 DNA reads TGTGCCAGCAGAACTAGCGGCCCGTCCTACAATGAGCAGTTCTTC.

The chain is built from TRBV7-9 and TRBJ2-7; D is ambiguous. The CDR3 totals 12 residues. Trimming took off 3 bases at V and 3 bases at J, with 6 bases between the two ends. Germline V CDR1 and CDR2: SEHNR, FQNEAQ (reference sequence). CDR3 sequence: CASSFAHYEQYF. DNA of the CDR3: TGTGCCAGCAGCTTTGCGCACTACGAGCAGTACTTC.

V is TRBV11-3 and J is TRBJ2-7; D uncertain. Germline CDR1 SGHNT, CDR2 YENEEA. V lost 5 bases and J lost 3, with 14 bases in between. The CDR3 runs 14 residues. The CDR3 DNA is TGTGCCAGCAGCCCACGACCGCCTTACTACGAGCAGTACTTC. This gives the protein CASSPRPPYYEQYF.

This clonotype appeared a few times. V gene TRBV5-1 combines with J gene TRBJ2-3; a weak D match, TRBD2 (5 bases). The V end lost 6 bases, the J end lost 2 bases, and 13 bases lay between the germline ends. Looked up from germline, CDR1 is SGHRS and CDR2 is YFSETQ. This CDR3 comprises 14 residues. This CDR3 is CASTRTRHTDTQYF. CDR3 in DNA: TGCGCCAGCACCCGAACTAGGCACACAGATACGCAGTATTTT.

The chain employs TRBV6-2 or TRBV6-3 and TRBJ2-5, with TRBD2 identical over 7 bases. The CDR3 spans 16 residues. CDR1 is MNHEY and CDR2 is SVGEGT in the germline V gene. The trim removed 1 base at V and 0 bases at J, leaving 5 bases unmatched. The CDR3 sequence is CASSYLAGEYQETQYF. The DNA for the CDR3 is TGTGCCAGCAGTTACTTGGCGGGGGAGTACCAAGAGACCCAGTACTTC.

The rearrangement uses TRBV2 and TRBJ2-5; TRBD1 matches at 8 bases. In germline, CDR1 is SNHLY, CDR2 FYNNEI. The CDR3 is made up of 14 amino acids. V shed 7 bases and J 4 bases; nucleotides not matched to a gene: 8. CDR3 in DNA: TGTGCCAGCACTTCCGGACAGGGCTCAGAGACCCAGTACTTC. This encodes CASTSGQGSETQYF.

This clonotype was detected only a few times. J is TRBJ1-2 and V is TRBV7-2; D gene unclear. This CDR3 has 13 amino acids. Germline V CDR1 and CDR2: SGHTA, FQGNSA. Trimming took off 6 bases at V and 1 base at J, with 9 bases between the two ends. CDR3 in DNA: TGTGCCAGCAGTCGACTGATTAACTATGGCTACACCTTC. This encodes CASSRLINYGYTF.

This clonotype has ten or more counts. The chain couples TRBV12-3 or TRBV12-4 to TRBJ2-2, with TRBD1 as a possible D gene (6 bases). The CDR3 contains 12 residues. Trimming stripped 5 bases from V and 6 bases from J, with 7 bases between. CDR3 amino acids: CASSQGSGELFF. CDR3 nucleotide sequence: TGTGCCAGCAGTCAGGGGTCCGGGGAGCTGTTTTTT.

V is TRBV23-1 and J is TRBJ2-3; D call uncertain. TRBV23-1 is designated an ORF whose function remains uncertain. Trimming cost V 3 bases and J 0 bases, with 10 bases left between them. The CDR3 covers 15 residues. CDR3 amino acids: CASSHLGNSTDTQYF. The CDR3 DNA reads as TGCGCCAGCAGTCATTTGGGGAATAGCACAGATACGCAGTATTTT.

The chain couples TRBV25-1 to TRBJ1-3, with TRBD1 as a possible D gene (6 bases). CDR1 and CDR2 from the germline V gene are MGHDK and SYGVNS. The CDR3 is made up of 14 amino acids. V was trimmed by 2 bases and J by 9 bases, leaving 14 bases between them. The CDR3 region has the DNA TGTGCCAGCAGTGAACCGGACAGCCGAAGCACCATATATTTT. This codes for CASSEPDSRSTIYF.

The table lists this clonotype with a few counts. The CDR3 does not close with the conserved phenylalanine or tryptophan, likely indicating a read error. V usage is TRBV5-6 and J usage is TRBJ2-7; D not resolved. This CDR3 is 14 amino acids long. V dropped 2 bases and J dropped 3 bases, with 12 bases sitting between them. Germline loops: CDR1 SGHDT, CDR2 YYEEEE. In nucleotides, the CDR3 is TGTGCCAGCAGCTTCGGTAACAGCTTCTACGAGCAGTACCTC. Translating gives CASSFGNSFYEQYL.

This clonotype was detected a few times. The genes are TRBV7-2 and TRBJ2-3; 8 bases match TRBD2. Trimming took 2 bases from V and 2 from J; bases not matched to a gene: 9. CDR3 length: 17 amino acids. The germline gives CDR1 SGHTA, CDR2 FQGNSA. CDR3 nucleotides: TGTGCCAGCAGCTTACTGGTCCGCGGGGGGCTCACAGATACGCAGTATTTT. As protein: CASSLLVRGGLTDTQYF.

J is TRBJ2-3 and V is TRBV29-1, with 8 bases lining up with TRBD2. Trimming at V came to 4 bases and at J to 7 bases, leaving 16 bases not matched to a gene. In germline, CDR1 is SQVTM, CDR2 ANQGSEA. The CDR3 spans 16 residues. The CDR3 coding sequence is TGCAGCGTTGTAAGATCCAGCGGGGGCCCCATTAATACGCAGTATTTT. It is translated as CSVVRSSGGPINTQYF.

This clonotype has a handful of counts. This sequence joins TRBV6-5 and TRBJ2-3, with D possibly matching TRBD1 (6 bases). CDR1 and CDR2 (germline): MNHEY, SVGAGI. Trimming took 6 bases from V and 2 from J, leaving 9 bases between them. The CDR3 is 13 amino acids. CDR3 protein: CASSGQITDTQYF. The CDR3 coding sequence is TGTGCCAGCAGCGGACAGATCACAGATACGCAGTATTTT.

The table lists this clonotype with a few counts. V usage is TRBV7-2 and J usage is TRBJ2-1; D is perhaps TRBD1 (5 bases). The CDR3 totals 16 residues. Trimming shortened V by 3 bases and J by 8 bases, and 20 bases separated the two germline ends. Germline CDR1 is SGHTA and CDR2 is FQGNSA. CDR3 loop: CASSFGVAGLRHEQFF. DNA of the CDR3: TGTGCCAGCAGCTTTGGTGTGGCAGGGTTACGGCATGAGCAGTTCTTC.

This clonotype was observed a handful of times. The chain links TRBV29-1 to TRBJ1-4; D is perhaps TRBD1 (5 bases). Trimming stripped 6 bases from V and 0 bases from J, with 8 bases between. Germline V gene lookup returns CDR1 SQVTM and CDR2 ANQGSEA. This CDR3 has 13 amino acids. The CDR3 sequence is CSVAGTTNEKLFF. CDR3 nucleotide sequence: TGCAGCGTCGCAGGGACAACTAATGAAAAACTGTTTTTT.

This chain joins TRBV20-1 and TRBJ2-5, with D uncertain. V lost 0 bases and J lost 9, with 11 bases in between. This CDR3 spans 12 amino acids. Germline loops: CDR1 DFQATT, CDR2 SNEGSKA (reference sequence). The DNA of the CDR3 is TGCAGTGCTAGAGAACTGAGCCTCCCCCAGTACTTC. Translating it yields CSARELSLPQYF.

V usage is TRBV6-5 and J usage is TRBJ2-5; a weak D match, TRBD1 (5 bases). The V and J ends lost 0 bases and 6 bases respectively, with 14 bases between them. CDR1 and CDR2 (germline): MNHEY, SVGAGI. This CDR3 has 15 amino acids. In nucleotides, the CDR3 is TGTGCCAGCAGTTACTCTGGGGCCCCGGAACAGACCCAGTACTTC. It codes for CASSYSGAPEQTQYF.